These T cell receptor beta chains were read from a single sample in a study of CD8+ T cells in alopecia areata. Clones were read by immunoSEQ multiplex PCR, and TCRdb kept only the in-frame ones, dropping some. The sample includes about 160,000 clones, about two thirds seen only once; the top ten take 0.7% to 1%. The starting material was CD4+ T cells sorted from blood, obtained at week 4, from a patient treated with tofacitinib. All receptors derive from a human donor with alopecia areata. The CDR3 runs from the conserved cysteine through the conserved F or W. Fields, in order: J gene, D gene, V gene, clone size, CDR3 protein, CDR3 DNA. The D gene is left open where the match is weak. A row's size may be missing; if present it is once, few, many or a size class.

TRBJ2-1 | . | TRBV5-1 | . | CASSLGLGGNEQFF | TGCGCCAGCAGCTTGGGACTAGGAGGCAATGAGCAGTTCTTC
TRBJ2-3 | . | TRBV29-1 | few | CSVEGVSGTDTQYF | TGCAGCGTTGAAGGAGTTTCGGGCACAGATACGCAGTATTTT
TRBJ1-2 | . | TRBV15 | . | CATSREDYGYTF | TGTGCCACCAGCAGAGAGGACTATGGCTACACCTTC
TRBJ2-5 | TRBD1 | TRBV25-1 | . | CASSEPLGQGGETQYF | TGTGCCAGCAGTGAACCCCTGGGACAGGGCGGAGAGACCCAGTACTTC
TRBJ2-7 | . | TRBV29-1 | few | CSVEQATRGEQYF | TGCAGCGTTGAGCAGGCCACAAGAGGGGAGCAGTACTTC
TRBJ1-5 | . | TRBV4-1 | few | CASSQDRSGFQPQHF | TGCGCCAGCAGCCAAGATCGTTCAGGGTTTCAGCCCCAGCATTTT
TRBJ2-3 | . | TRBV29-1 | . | CSVEGSTDTQYF | TGCAGCGTTGAGGGCAGCACAGATACGCAGTATTTT
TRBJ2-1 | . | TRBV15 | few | CATSRRGGENEQFF | TGTGCCACCAGCAGGAGGGGCGGGGAGAATGAGCAGTTCTTC
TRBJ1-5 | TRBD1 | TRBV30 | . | CASRTGNQPQHF | TGTGCCTCAAGGACAGGAAATCAGCCCCAGCATTTT
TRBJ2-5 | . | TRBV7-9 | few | CASRDLALETQYF | TGTGCCAGCAGAGACCTAGCGTTGGAGACCCAGTACTTC
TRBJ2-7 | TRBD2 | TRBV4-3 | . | CASSQGWTSPYEQYF | TGCGCCAGCAGCCAAGGGTGGACTAGTCCCTACGAGCAGTACTTC
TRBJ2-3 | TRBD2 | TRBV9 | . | CASSVVAGGFTDTQYF | TGTGCCAGCAGCGTAGTAGCGGGGGGGTTCACAGATACGCAGTATTTT
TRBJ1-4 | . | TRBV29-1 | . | CSVTDRPNEKLFF | TGCAGCGTCACGGACCGCCCAAATGAAAAACTGTTTTTT
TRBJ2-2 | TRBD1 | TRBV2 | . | CASSAPGQGSGELFF | TGTGCCAGCAGTGCTCCGGGACAGGGGTCCGGGGAGCTGTTTTTT
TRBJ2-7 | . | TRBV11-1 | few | CASSRPREGSSYEQYF | TGTGCCAGCAGCCGACCCCGAGAGGGGTCGTCCTACGAGCAGTACTTC
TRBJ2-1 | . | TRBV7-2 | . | CASSRWANSYNEQFF | TGTGCCAGCAGCCGGTGGGCTAACTCCTACAATGAGCAGTTCTTC
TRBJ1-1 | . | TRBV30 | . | CACTRTGTEAFF | TGTGCCTGTACCCGGACGGGGACTGAAGCTTTCTTT
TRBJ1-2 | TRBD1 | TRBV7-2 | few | CASSSGQANYGYTF | TGTGCCAGCAGCTCTGGACAGGCTAACTATGGCTACACCTTC
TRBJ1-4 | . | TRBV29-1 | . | CSVGRTNEKLFF | TGCAGCGTTGGGCGAACTAATGAAAAACTGTTTTTT
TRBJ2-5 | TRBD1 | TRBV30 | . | CAWSARDRYQETQYF | TGTGCCTGGAGTGCCCGGGACAGATATCAAGAGACCCAGTACTTC
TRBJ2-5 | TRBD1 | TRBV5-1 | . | CASRFTTGGKETQYF | TGCGCCAGCAGGTTTACGACAGGGGGCAAAGAGACCCAGTACTTC
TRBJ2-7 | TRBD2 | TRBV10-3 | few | CAISESRGDYEQYF | TGTGCCATCAGTGAGTCACGGGGGGACTACGAGCAGTACTTC
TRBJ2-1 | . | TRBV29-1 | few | CSAGTTTYNEQFF | TGCAGCGCGGGGACGACGACCTACAATGAGCAGTTCTTC
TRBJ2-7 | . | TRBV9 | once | CASSVAGAGPREQYF | TGTGCCAGCAGCGTAGCAGGGGCAGGTCCGCGGGAGCAGTACTTC
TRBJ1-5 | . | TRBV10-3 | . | CAISDIRGPSNQPQHF | TGTGCCATCAGTGATATTAGAGGACCGAGCAATCAGCCCCAGCATTTT
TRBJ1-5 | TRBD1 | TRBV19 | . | CASNRGHNQPQHF | TGTGCCAGTAACAGGGGGCATAATCAGCCCCAGCATTTT
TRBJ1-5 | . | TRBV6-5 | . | CASSYSSGQPQHF | TGTGCCAGCAGTTACTCTTCTGGTCAGCCCCAGCATTTT
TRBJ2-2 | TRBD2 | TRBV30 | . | CAWSLAGVGGELFF | TGTGCCTGGAGTTTAGCGGGGGTTGGCGGGGAGCTGTTTTTT
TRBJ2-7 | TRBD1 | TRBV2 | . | CASSRDRAVEQYF | TGTGCCAGCAGCAGGGACAGGGCTGTCGAGCAGTACTTC
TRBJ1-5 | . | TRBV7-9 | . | CASSLSTGGGNQPQHF | TGTGCCAGCAGCTTATCGACAGGCGGAGGCAATCAGCCCCAGCATTTT
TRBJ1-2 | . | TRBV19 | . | CASSISGGNGYTF | TGTGCCAGTAGTATAAGTGGTGGCAATGGCTACACCTTC
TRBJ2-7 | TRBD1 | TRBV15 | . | CATSPDRGGYEQYF | TGTGCCACCAGCCCAGACAGGGGAGGTTACGAGCAGTACTTC
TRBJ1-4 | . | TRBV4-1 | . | CASSTLQWGEKLFF | TGCGCCAGCAGCACCCTACAGTGGGGAGAAAAACTGTTTTTT
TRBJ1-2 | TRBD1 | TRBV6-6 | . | CASRILGQAYGYTF | TGTGCCAGCAGAATATTAGGACAGGCCTATGGCTACACCTTC